This is a list of T cell receptor beta chains from one sample in a study of blood T cell repertoires in COVID-19. Sequenced by immunoSEQ multiplex PCR; TCRdb stores in-frame clones only, minus some. The table records about 35,000 clones, more than 70% of them present only once. Sequenced input: peripheral blood. The receptors here all came from a man in his sixties with active or convalescent COVID-19. CDR3s leave out the opening cysteine and the closing phenylalanine or tryptophan. Clone size is not always given. Where it is, it says once, few, many or a class for expanded clones.

V: TRBV21-1; length: 12; size: -; J: TRBJ1-5; CDR3: ASWGQGMDQPQH
V: TRBV5-5; length: 13; size: -; J: TRBJ2-3; CDR3: ASSLSGGASDTQY
V: TRBV14; length: 14; size: -; J: TRBJ2-1; CDR3: ASSQVSGRAMNEQF
V: TRBV21-1; length: 15; size: -; J: TRBJ2-3; CDR3: ASSTGLAWRDTDTQY
V: TRBV11-3; length: 15; size: -; J: TRBJ1-2; CDR3: ASSRTTGLLYNYGYT
V: TRBV5-6; length: 15; size: -; J: TRBJ2-3; CDR3: ASSLAPGQGFTDTQY
V: TRBV7-2; length: 11; size: once; J: TRBJ1-1; CDR3: ASSPLGRGRAF
V: TRBV2; length: 13; size: -; J: TRBJ2-1; CDR3: ASGQDRGNYNEQF
V: TRBV5-4; length: 13; size: -; J: TRBJ2-1; CDR3: ASSAGGDAYNEQF
V: TRBV4-1; length: 12; size: -; J: TRBJ1-5; CDR3: ASSREGVRQPQH
V: TRBV30; length: 12; size: -; J: TRBJ1-1; CDR3: AWCPGLANTEAF
V: TRBV19; length: 11; size: -; J: TRBJ1-1; CDR3: ASSMYGRANAF
V: TRBV5-4; length: 13; size: -; J: TRBJ2-3; CDR3: ASSFIGGGLDTQY
V: TRBV2; length: 13; size: -; J: TRBJ1-3; CDR3: ASKGQPIIGNTIY
V: TRBV6-5; length: 13; size: few; J: TRBJ1-1; CDR3: ASRPGGGRNTEAF
V: TRBV5-1; length: 14; size: -; J: TRBJ2-5; CDR3: ASSPRRAGPLQTQY
V: TRBV6-5; length: 13; size: -; J: TRBJ2-3; CDR3: AAYSGTGPTDTQY
V: TRBV5-8; length: 14; size: few; J: TRBJ1-1; CDR3: ASSLGASRPNTEAF
V: TRBV5-1; length: 12; size: -; J: TRBJ1-4; CDR3: ASSSPGANEKLF
V: TRBV5-1; length: 12; size: -; J: TRBJ2-2; CDR3: ASSEGPNTGELF
V: TRBV15; length: 12; size: -; J: TRBJ2-2; CDR3: ATSFGGNTGELF
V: TRBV4-1; length: 11; size: -; J: TRBJ2-2; CDR3: ASSQLASGELF